One sample yielded the 26 T cell receptor beta chains listed below, sequenced in a study of cytomegalovirus exposure and HLA in healthy donors. PCR involved 60 Vbeta and 13 Jbeta primers. Data came from immunoSEQ multiplex PCR; TCRdb stores just in-frame clones and leaves some out. The repertoire holds 80,000 to 95,000 clones, with approximately 89% as singletons. Sequences were obtained from PBMCs. These receptors all come from a man in his thirties or forties in good health and CMV-seropositive.

The chain employs TRBV5-4 and TRBJ2-5, with a tentative D call TRBD2 (7 bases). The assigned J gene may be wrong: the sequence end matches TRBJ2-7 better. This CDR3 has 14 residues. Per germline, CDR1 SGHNT and CDR2 YYREEE (reference sequence). The CDR3 loop is CASSPAGASYEQYF. As DNA, the CDR3 is TGTGCCAGCAGCCCCGCGGGGGCGTCATACGAGCAGTACTTC.

The V and J genes are TRBV11-3 and TRBJ2-2, with TRBD2 matching over 9 bases. This CDR3 region has 16 residues. CDR1 is SGHNT and CDR2 is YENEEA in the germline V gene. J was trimmed by 2 bases and V by 5 bases; bases with no gene match: 6. CDR3 in amino acids: CASSHSSGVNTGELFF. In DNA, the CDR3 is TGTGCCAGCAGCCATTCTAGCGGGGTCAACACCGGGGAGCTGTTTTTT.

CDR3 loop: CASSVRLSDTQYF. CDR3 sequence (DNA): TGTGCCAGCAGTGTGAGGTTGTCGGATACGCAGTATTTT. V is TRBV2 and J is TRBJ2-3; D gene uncertain. The CDR3 is 13 amino acids. CDR1 and CDR2 from the germline V gene are SNHLY and FYNNEI. Trimming took off 4 bases at V and 6 bases at J, with 11 bases between the two ends.

This clone was detected only once. V usage is TRBV6-1 and J usage is TRBJ2-3, with 14 bases that match TRBD2. The CDR3 runs to 15 residues. Germline V gene lookup returns CDR1 MNHNS and CDR2 SASEGT. V dropped 4 bases and J dropped 4; count of bases not matched to a gene: 1. CDR3 region: CASSAGLAGADTQYF. The DNA for the CDR3 is TGTGCCAGCAGTGCGGGACTAGCGGGAGCAGATACGCAGTATTTT.

This chain links TRBV19 with TRBJ2-1; TRBD2 aligns across 14 bases. The V gene end was trimmed by 7 bases and the J gene end by 7 bases; junction bases not matched to a gene: 15. Germline V gene sequence: CDR1 LNHDA, CDR2 SQIVND (reference sequence). The CDR3 extends over 18 amino acids. The CDR3 here is CASTDGGLAGDLGNEQFF. The CDR3 DNA sequence: TGTGCCAGTACCGATGGGGGACTAGCGGGAGATTTGGGTAATGAGCAGTTCTTC.

This chain links TRBV11-3 with TRBJ2-3, with TRBD2 matching over 9 bases. V shed 4 bases, J shed 0 bases, and the junction held 8 bases outside the gene matches. The germline V gene encodes CDR1 SGHNT and CDR2 YENEEA. The CDR3 extends over 17 amino acids. CDR3 bases: TGTGCCAGCAGCTGGGGGGCGGGAGGGCCCAGCACAGATACGCAGTATTTT. This codes for CASSWGAGGPSTDTQYF.

V gene TRBV6-1 combines with J gene TRBJ1-2; no clear D gene. V was clipped by 1 base and J by 2 bases, with 8 bases between them. This CDR3 is 14 amino acids long. Germline V gene sequence: CDR1 MNHNS, CDR2 SASEGT. The CDR3, as DNA: TGTGCCAGCAGTGAAGTTGGGGAGAACTATGGCTACACCTTC. Translation: CASSEVGENYGYTF.

The rearrangement links TRBV28 to TRBJ1-1; the D is unclear. Germline V CDR1 and CDR2: MDHEN, SYDVKM. V lost 3 bases to trimming and J lost 1 base, with 12 bases between them. The CDR3 covers 15 residues. The CDR3 DNA is TGTGCCAGCAGTTTGTATGGTACAGAGAACACTGAAGCTTTCTTT. This sequence encodes CASSLYGTENTEAFF.

The table lists this clone with a few counts. This chain connects TRBV7-9 to TRBJ2-1, with 7 bases that match TRBD1. Germline CDR1 and CDR2: SEHNR and FQNEAQ (reference sequence). V dropped 3 bases and J dropped 4; count of bases not matched to a gene: 3. The CDR3 consists of 14 residues. The chain's CDR3 is CASSFVTGYNEQFF. CDR3 in DNA: TGTGCCAGCAGCTTCGTGACAGGGTACAATGAGCAGTTCTTC.

This clone has only one observation. The CDR3 loop reads CASSPTGGQETQYF. Written as DNA, the CDR3 is TGTGCCAGCAGCCCCACCGGGGGCCAAGAGACCCAGTACTTC. The chain has TRBV28 and TRBJ2-5, with a possible D match to TRBD2 (6 bases). Looked up from germline, CDR1 is MDHEN and CDR2 is SYDVKM. The V and J ends lost 6 bases and 1 base respectively, with 12 bases between them. This CDR3 contains 14 residues.

The chain uses TRBV20-1 and TRBJ1-2; D gene unclear. The germline V gene encodes CDR1 DFQATT and CDR2 SNEGSKA (reference sequence). CDR3 length: 11 amino acids. V was pared by 0 bases and J by 8 bases, with 7 bases between. The CDR3 DNA reads as TGCAGTGCTAGAGATCTTTTCGGCTACACCTTC. The encoded protein is CSARDLFGYTF.

The genes are TRBV5-4 and TRBJ1-4; D remains unclear. The CDR3 runs 15 residues. Trimming took off 5 bases at V and 2 bases at J, with 13 bases between the two ends. From germline, CDR1 is SGHNT and CDR2 YYREEE (reference sequence). CDR3 amino acids: CASSPGGFTNEKLFF. Written as DNA, the CDR3 is TGTGCCAGCAGTCCCGGAGGATTTACTAATGAAAAACTGTTTTTT.

The CDR3 coding sequence is TGCGCCAGCAGCCAAGGCGGGTCTCTAGTTGAGGAAAAACTGTTTTTT. This codes for CASSQGGSLVEEKLFF. The chain is built from TRBV4-1 and TRBJ1-4, with unresolved D. The CDR3 is made up of 16 amino acids. Germline V gene lookup returns CDR1 MGHRA and CDR2 YSYEKL. Trimming pared 1 base from V and 8 bases from J, leaving 17 bases between.

The rearrangement uses TRBV5-4 and TRBJ2-1; 9 bases align to TRBD2. V lost 3 bases, J lost 5 bases, and 9 bases stayed unmatched. CDR1 and CDR2 from the germline V gene are SGHNT and YYREEE (reference sequence). The CDR3 is 16 residues long. The CDR3 DNA is TGTGCCAGCAGCTCCCATCCTAGCGGGGTTAACAATGAGCAGTTCTTC. It translates to CASSSHPSGVNNEQFF.

J is TRBJ1-2 and V is TRBV7-9, with 7 bases that match TRBD1. This CDR3 region has 15 residues. The V segment lost 5 bases and the J segment 1 base; nucleotides outside the gene matches: 7. Germline V gives CDR1 SEHNR, CDR2 FQNEAQ (reference sequence). CDR3 amino acids: CASSPGTDSNYGYTF. CDR3 DNA: TGTGCCAGCAGCCCTGGGACAGATAGTAACTATGGCTACACCTTC.

Comments on this clone: A read error may produce the germline difference seen at one junction end. This chain joins TRBV28 and TRBJ2-5; D perhaps matches TRBD2 (6 bases). CDR1 is MDHEN and CDR2 is SYDVKM in the germline V gene. This CDR3 is built from 12 residues. The CDR3 DNA reads TGTGCCAGCAGTTTCGCGGGGCAGGCCCCCGACTTC. It codes for CASSFAGQAPDF. The complete variable domain, with remaining parts taken from reference TRBV28 and TRBJ2-5, reads DVKVTQSSRYLVKRTGEKVFLECVQDMDHENMFWYRQDPGLGLRLIYFSYDVKMKEKGDIPEGYSVSREKKERFSLILESASTNQTSMYLCASSFAGQAPDFGPGTRLLVL.

This clone was counted only a few times. The chain joins TRBV28 to TRBJ2-3; 10 positions match TRBD2. CDR1 is MDHEN and CDR2 is SYDVKM in the germline V gene. The CDR3 covers 13 residues. J gave up 14 bases and V 4 bases, and 9 bases lay outside the gene matches. CDR3 DNA: TGTGCCAGCAGTTCCAGCCCCACTAGCGGGACGTATTTT. Residues: CASSSSPTSGTYF.

V usage is TRBV5-1 and J usage is TRBJ2-1, with 10 bases lining up with TRBD2. The V segment lost 5 bases and the J segment 2 bases; nucleotides outside the gene matches: 10. CDR3 size: 17 residues. Germline loops: CDR1 SGHRS, CDR2 YFSETQ. In nucleotides, the CDR3 is TGCGCCAGCAGGCGGACTAGCGGAAGACTTACCTACAATGAGCAGTTCTTC. Its protein product is CASRRTSGRLTYNEQFF.

The V and J genes are TRBV7-8 and TRBJ2-7, with D perhaps TRBD1 (6 bases). Germline lookup yields CDR1 SGHVS and CDR2 FQNEAQ. The V end was cut by 4 bases, the J end by 13 bases, with 17 bases between. The CDR3 totals 12 residues. CDR3 sequence: CASSSQGTLLYF. CDR3 DNA sequence: TGTGCCAGCAGCTCCCAGGGGACGTTACTATACTTC.

V usage is TRBV29-1 and J usage is TRBJ1-1; maybe TRBD1 (5 bases). This CDR3 comprises 14 residues. Per germline, CDR1 SQVTM and CDR2 ANQGSEA. V was shortened by 6 bases and J by 1 base, with 15 bases between the two germline ends. The CDR3 DNA reads as TGCAGCGTCTGCACGGGACTCTGGAACACTGAAGCTTTCTTT. It specifies CSVCTGLWNTEAFF.

The chain links TRBV7-3 to TRBJ2-7; 10 positions agree with TRBD2. The V gene's germline CDR1 is SGHTA and CDR2 FQGTGA. V shed 5 bases and J 4 bases; nucleotides not matched to a gene: 8. The CDR3 has 15 amino acids. The CDR3 spells CASSTASGRGYEQYF. The CDR3 DNA reads as TGTGCCAGCAGCACCGCTAGCGGGAGAGGTTACGAGCAGTACTTC.

This sequence joins TRBV6-6 and TRBJ2-1; maybe TRBD2 (5 bases). The CDR3 is 15 residues long. Per the germline V gene, CDR1 is MNHNY and CDR2 is SVGAGI (reference sequence). V lost 5 bases, J lost 0 bases, and 11 bases lay in between. CDR3 amino acids: CASSADSSSYNEQFF. The DNA of the CDR3 is TGTGCCAGCAGTGCGGACTCGAGCTCCTACAATGAGCAGTTCTTC.

This chain uses TRBV10-3 with TRBJ1-2; 12 bases match TRBD1. The CDR3 sequence is 14 residues long. CDR1 ENHRY and CDR2 SYGVKD come from the germline V gene. V trimming: 6 bases; J trimming: 7 bases; junction bases outside the gene matches: 6. DNA for the CDR3: TGTGCCATCAGGGGACAGGGGGCGGGTGGTGGCTACACCTTC. Translation: CAIRGQGAGGGYTF.

The chain carries TRBV30 and TRBJ2-4, with 7 bases matching TRBD1. The CDR3 runs 18 residues. Germline V gene data show CDR1 as GTSNPN and CDR2 as SVGIG (reference sequence). V trimming: 3 bases; J trimming: 0 bases; junction bases outside the gene matches: 14. The CDR3 sequence is CAWRDSGGAALAKNIQYF. CDR3 DNA sequence: TGTGCCTGGAGGGATTCAGGGGGTGCCGCGCTAGCCAAAAACATTCAGTACTTC.

The gene calls are TRBV7-2 and TRBJ1-1; D call uncertain. V lost 7 bases to trimming and J lost 4 bases, with 19 bases between them. CDR1 SGHTA and CDR2 FQGNSA come from the germline V gene. This CDR3 region has 15 residues. The CDR3 sequence is CASTPQTGRGTEAFF. CDR3 coding DNA: TGTGCCAGCACCCCCCAAACGGGTCGGGGCACTGAAGCTTTCTTT.

The chain combines TRBV4-1 with TRBJ2-5; 10 bases are shared with TRBD2. CDR3 length: 16 residues. The germline V gene has CDR1 MGHRA and CDR2 YSYEKL. V shed 4 bases and J 5 bases; nucleotides not matched to a gene: 10. CDR3 nucleotides: TGCGCCAGCAGCCCAGGACTAGCGGTATCGGGGGAGACCCAGTACTTC. It is translated as CASSPGLAVSGETQYF.